This entry lists 18 T cell receptor beta chains sequenced from one sample in a study of shared clonotypes between healthy human individuals. Here immunoSEQ multiplex PCR was the method, and the copy in TCRdb shows in-frame clones only, minus some. The sample carries some 2 million clones, about 95% recorded once. CD45RO-negative, CCR7-selected cells formed the naive CD8 fraction, which excluded terminally differentiated effector memory CD45RA+ cells. The sequenced sample was naive CD8+ T cells sorted from blood. These receptors were collected from a young man in good health.

For this clone: It is unclear where the CDR3 begins or ends on the DNA, so no DNA is shown, and the CDR3 is as TCRdb lists it. V and J are TRBV6-6 and TRBJ2-5; the listed D gene, TRBD2, was not tested against the DNA. Germline values: CDR1 MNHNY, CDR2 SVGAGI (reference sequence). The CDR3 spans 14 residues, counting both ends. The CDR3 is CASSYSVPDYEQYF.

The rearrangement uses TRBV9 and TRBJ2-3; D might be TRBD1 (5 bases). From germline, CDR1 is SGDLS and CDR2 YYNGEE. This CDR3 is 16 amino acids long. Between the trimmed V and J ends, which lost 0 bases and 3 bases, there was a span of 14 bases. In DNA, the CDR3 is TGTGCCAGCAGCGTAGTACAAGGGGAAGGGACAGATACGCAGTATTTT. Its translation is CASSVVQGEGTDTQYF.

The chain is built from TRBV28 and TRBJ2-7; D may be TRBD1 (6 bases). V lost 10 bases, J lost 0 bases, and 16 bases lay in between. The germline CDR1 and CDR2 sequences are MDHEN and SYDVKM. CDR3 length: 14 residues. The CDR3 nucleotides are TGTGCCATTCTGGACAGTTCGAGCTCCTACGAGCAGTACTTC. This gives the protein CAILDSSSSYEQYF.

The chain employs TRBV27 and TRBJ1-2; 8 bases align to TRBD1. Germline CDR1 and CDR2: MNHEY and SMNVEV (reference sequence). This CDR3 spans 14 amino acids. V lost 3 bases to trimming and J lost 6 bases; unmatched junction nucleotides: 6. Here the CDR3 reads CASSFLQGDDGYTF. As DNA, the CDR3 is TGTGCCAGCAGTTTCTTACAGGGGGATGATGGCTACACCTTC.

This chain uses TRBV27 with TRBJ1-5, with 10 bases matching TRBD1. V gave up 9 bases and J gave up 2 bases; unmatched junction bases: 7. Per germline, CDR1 MNHEY and CDR2 SMNVEV (reference sequence). CDR3 length: 15 amino acids. The CDR3 reads CARYRGTGGNQPQHF. The CDR3 nucleotides are TGTGCCAGGTACAGGGGGACAGGGGGCAATCAGCCCCAGCATTTT.

V is TRBV5-4 and J is TRBJ2-1; D perhaps matches TRBD1 (6 bases). Germline CDR1 SGHNT, CDR2 YYREEE (reference sequence). The V end lost 4 bases, the J end lost 5 bases, and 13 bases lay between the germline ends. There are 14 residues in the CDR3. The CDR3 loop reads CASSPGTPDNEQFF. The DNA for the CDR3 is TGTGCCAGCAGCCCCGGGACACCGGACAATGAGCAGTTCTTC.

The chain links TRBV6-5 to TRBJ2-2; D unresolved. The CDR3 length is 13 residues. CDR1 is MNHEY, CDR2 SVGAGI, per germline. V dropped 2 bases and J dropped 3 bases, with 4 bases sitting between them. CDR3 sequence: CASSYQDTGELFF. The CDR3 DNA follows: TGTGCCAGCAGTTACCAGGACACCGGGGAGCTGTTTTTT.

V usage is TRBV10-1 and J usage is TRBJ2-7; 9 positions match TRBD1. The CDR3 sequence is 14 residues long. Germline CDR1 and CDR2: WNHNN and SYGVQD (reference sequence). V gave up 6 bases and J gave up 2 bases; unmatched junction bases: 5. The CDR3 nucleotides read TGCGCCAGCAGAGGGGACAGGGACCCCTACGAGCAGTACTTC. Translating it yields CASRGDRDPYEQYF.

The chain joins TRBV14 to TRBJ2-7; D unresolved. Germline V gene sequence: CDR1 SGHDN, CDR2 FVKESK. Trimming stripped 4 bases from V and 0 bases from J, with 7 bases between. There are 13 residues in the CDR3. The CDR3 region has the DNA TGTGCCAGCAGCCCGTTCGACTCCTACGAGCAGTACTTC. It is translated as CASSPFDSYEQYF.

The chain is built from TRBV10-3 and TRBJ2-7; the match to TRBD2 covers 10 bases. In germline, CDR1 is ENHRY, CDR2 SYGVKD. Losses at the gene ends were 5 bases for V and 1 base for J; bases not matched to a gene: 5. The CDR3 totals 15 residues. For the CDR3, the DNA is TGTGCCATCAGTCCTAGCGGGAGTGGATCCTACGAGCAGTACTTC. This sequence encodes CAISPSGSGSYEQYF.

Comments on this clone: The same CDR3 arises from other DNA sequences in this sample as well. The chain combines TRBV9 with TRBJ2-3; a weak D match, TRBD2 (6 bases). The CDR3 is 14 amino acids. The V gene lost 3 bases and the J gene lost 4 bases, with 12 bases spanning the gap. Germline V gene lookup returns CDR1 SGDLS and CDR2 YYNGEE. The CDR3 protein is CASSDSGGADTQYF. For the CDR3, the DNA is TGTGCCAGCAGCGATAGCGGAGGGGCAGATACGCAGTATTTT.

The V call is TRBV7-9, the J call TRBJ2-7, with a possible D match to TRBD2 (5 bases). V was shortened by 5 bases and J by 6 bases, with 14 bases between the two germline ends. Germline CDR1 and CDR2: SEHNR and FQNEAQ (reference sequence). This CDR3 region has 13 residues. DNA of the CDR3: TGTGCCAGCAGCCCTACCGGGGTGTTCGAGCAGTACTTC. Translation: CASSPTGVFEQYF.

CDR3 sequence reads: CASSPLAGAGSEQFF. For the CDR3, the DNA is TGTGCCAGCAGCCCCCTAGCGGGAGCGGGGAGTGAGCAGTTCTTC. The rearrangement uses TRBV5-4 and TRBJ2-1; 10 nucleotides line up with TRBD2. Per germline, CDR1 SGHNT and CDR2 YYREEE (reference sequence). The CDR3 is 15 residues long. V shed 4 bases, J shed 9 bases, and the junction held 10 bases outside the gene matches.

The DNA of the CDR3 is TGTGCCAGCAGCCGAGCAGCCACTAATTCACCCCTCCACTTT. Its translation is CASSRAATNSPLHF. V gene TRBV5-6 combines with J gene TRBJ1-6, with D uncertain. The CDR3 extends over 14 amino acids. The germline V and J ends were trimmed by 4 bases and 6 bases, with 11 bases remaining between them. The germline V gene encodes CDR1 SGHDT and CDR2 YYEEEE.

The chain recombines TRBV19 with TRBJ2-7, with a weak D call TRBD2 (5 bases). Germline V CDR1 and CDR2: LNHDA, SQIVND (reference sequence). CDR3 length: 16 amino acids. V was shortened by 3 bases and J by 6 bases, with 21 bases between the two germline ends. DNA for the CDR3: TGTGCCAGTAGTATCCAAAATGTGGGAGTTCGGTTCGAGCAGTACTTC. Translation gives CASSIQNVGVRFEQYF.

The chain uses TRBV5-1 and TRBJ2-1; D is perhaps TRBD1 (6 bases). This CDR3 is built from 13 residues. Germline assignment: CDR1 SGHRS and CDR2 YFSETQ. The germline V and J ends were trimmed by 2 bases and 7 bases, with 10 bases remaining between them. The CDR3 nucleotides are TGCGCCAGCAGCTTCAGGGGTGGGAATGAGCAGTTCTTC. This translates into CASSFRGGNEQFF.

This clone appeared a single time. V and J are TRBV6-5 and TRBJ1-1; the D is unclear. V was clipped by 0 bases and J by 3 bases, with 5 bases between them. From germline, CDR1 is MNHEY and CDR2 SVGAGI. This CDR3 has 13 amino acids. The CDR3 protein is CASSYSVDTEAFF. The CDR3 coding sequence is TGTGCCAGCAGTTACTCGGTCGACACTGAAGCTTTCTTT.

A word on this clone: One end of the junction does not line up with germline, which may come from a read error. The V call is TRBV7-7, the J call TRBJ2-5; a weak D match, TRBD2 (6 bases). Germline V lookup: CDR1 SSHAT, CDR2 FNYEAQ (reference sequence). This CDR3 has 15 amino acids. CDR3 protein: CASSFRVSGQETQYF. In nucleotides, the CDR3 is TGTGCTAGCAGCTTTCGGGTTAGCGGACAAGAGACCCAGTACTTC.